The clone carrying this T cell receptor (beta chain) came up a few times. The entry originates in a study of T-cell reconstitution after alpha-beta-depleted transplantation in children. CDR3 length: 18 residues. CDR1 and CDR2 (germline): LGHDT, YNNKEL (reference sequence). V shed 5 bases, J shed 4 bases, and the junction held 17 bases outside the gene matches. Unique molecular identifiers were built into the TCRbeta library. TCRdb processed the PCR reads anew with MiXCR; each CDR3 protein has one entry. The table includes approximately 420,000 distinct CDR3 sequences, roughly 10% detected once. This rearrangement joins TRBV3-1 to TRBJ1-3, with 7 nucleotides matching TRBD1. The sequencing here drew on PBMCs from the stem cell graft donor, taken from the stem cell graft. The clonotype originates from a human donor who donated a stem cell graft to a child with acute myeloid leukemia. CDR3 residues: CASSVMPVEQGLGNTIYF. CDR3 DNA sequence: TGTGCCAGCAGCGTGATGCCCGTGGAACAGGGGCTCGGAAACACCATATATTTT.